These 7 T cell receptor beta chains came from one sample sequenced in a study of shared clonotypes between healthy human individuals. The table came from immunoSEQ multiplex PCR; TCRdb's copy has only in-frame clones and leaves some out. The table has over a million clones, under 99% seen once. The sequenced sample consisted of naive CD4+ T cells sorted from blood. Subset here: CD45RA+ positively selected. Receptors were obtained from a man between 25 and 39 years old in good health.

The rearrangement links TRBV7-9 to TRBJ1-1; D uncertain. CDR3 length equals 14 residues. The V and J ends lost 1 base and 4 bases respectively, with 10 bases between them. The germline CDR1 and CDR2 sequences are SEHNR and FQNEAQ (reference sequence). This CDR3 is CASSLVSGSTEAFF. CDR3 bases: TGTGCCAGCAGCTTAGTATCGGGCAGCACTGAAGCTTTCTTT.

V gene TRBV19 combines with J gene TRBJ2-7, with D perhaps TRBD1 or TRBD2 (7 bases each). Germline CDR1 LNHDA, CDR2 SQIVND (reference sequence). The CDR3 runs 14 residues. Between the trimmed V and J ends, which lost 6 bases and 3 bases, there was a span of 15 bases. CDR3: CASSQRGQHYEQYF. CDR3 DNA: TGTGCCAGTAGCCAGCGGGGACAGCACTACGAGCAGTACTTC.

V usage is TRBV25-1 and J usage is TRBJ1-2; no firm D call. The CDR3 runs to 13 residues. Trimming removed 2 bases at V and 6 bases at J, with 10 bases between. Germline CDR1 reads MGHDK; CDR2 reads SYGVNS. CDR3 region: CASSERTANGYTF. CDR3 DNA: TGTGCCAGCAGTGAACGAACAGCTAATGGCTACACCTTC.

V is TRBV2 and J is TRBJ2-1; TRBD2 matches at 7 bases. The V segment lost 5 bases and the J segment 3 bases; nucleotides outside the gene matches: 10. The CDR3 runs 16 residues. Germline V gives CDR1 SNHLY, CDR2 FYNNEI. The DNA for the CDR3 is TGTGCCAGCAGTCCCTGGGAGGGCCTAGGCTACAATGAGCAGTTCTTC. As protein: CASSPWEGLGYNEQFF.

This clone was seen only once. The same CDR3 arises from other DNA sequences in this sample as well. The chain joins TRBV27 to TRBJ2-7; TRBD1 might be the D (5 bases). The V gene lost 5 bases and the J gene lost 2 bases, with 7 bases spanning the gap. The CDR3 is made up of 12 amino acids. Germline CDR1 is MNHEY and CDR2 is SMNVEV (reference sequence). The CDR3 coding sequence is TGTGCCAGCAGTAGGGGCCCCTACGAGCAGTACTTC. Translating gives CASSRGPYEQYF.

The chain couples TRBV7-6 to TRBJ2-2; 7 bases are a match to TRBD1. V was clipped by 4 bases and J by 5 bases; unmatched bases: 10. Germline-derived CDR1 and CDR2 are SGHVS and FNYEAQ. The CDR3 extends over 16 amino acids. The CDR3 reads CASSYETGFITGELFF. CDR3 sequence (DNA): TGTGCCAGCAGCTACGAGACAGGGTTCATTACCGGGGAGCTGTTTTTT.

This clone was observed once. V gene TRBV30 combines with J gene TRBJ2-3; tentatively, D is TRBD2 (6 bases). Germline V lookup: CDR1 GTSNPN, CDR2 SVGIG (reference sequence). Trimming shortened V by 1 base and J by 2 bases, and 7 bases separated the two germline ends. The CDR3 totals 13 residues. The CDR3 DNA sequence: TGTGCCTGGAGTGGGACTATCACAGATACGCAGTATTTT. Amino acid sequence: CAWSGTITDTQYF.